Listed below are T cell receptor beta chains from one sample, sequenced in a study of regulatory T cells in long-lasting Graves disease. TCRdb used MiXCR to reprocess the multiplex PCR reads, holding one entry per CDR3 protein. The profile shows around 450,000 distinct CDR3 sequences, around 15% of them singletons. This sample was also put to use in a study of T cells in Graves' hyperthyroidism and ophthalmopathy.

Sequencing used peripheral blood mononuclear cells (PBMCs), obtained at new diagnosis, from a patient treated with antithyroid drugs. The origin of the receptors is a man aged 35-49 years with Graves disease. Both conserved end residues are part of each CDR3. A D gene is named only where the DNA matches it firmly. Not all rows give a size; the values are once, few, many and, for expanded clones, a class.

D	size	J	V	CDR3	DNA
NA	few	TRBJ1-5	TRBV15	CATSRDDDQPQHF	TGTGCCACCAGCAGAGATGACGATCAGCCCCAGCATTTT
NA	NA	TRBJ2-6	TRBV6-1	CASSKDREGVLTF	TGTGCCAGCAGCAAAGACAGGGAGGGCGTCCTGACTTTC
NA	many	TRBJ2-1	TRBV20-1	CSASPNLGEQFF	TGCAGTGCTAGCCCCAACTTGGGAGAGCAGTTCTTC
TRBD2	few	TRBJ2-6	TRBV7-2	CASSLWDYSVLTF	TGTGCCAGCAGCTTGTGGGACTACAGCGTCCTGACTTTC
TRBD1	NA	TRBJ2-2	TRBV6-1	CAAITQGAIGELFF	TGTGCCGCCATAACCCAGGGGGCCATCGGGGAGCTGTTTTTT
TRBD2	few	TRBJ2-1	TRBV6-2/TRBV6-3	CASRRLAGSNEQFF	TGTGCCAGCCGCAGACTAGCGGGGTCTAATGAGCAGTTCTTC
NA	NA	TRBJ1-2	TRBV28	CASRGPANYGYTF	TGTGCCAGCAGGGGACCAGCTAACTATGGCTACACCTTC
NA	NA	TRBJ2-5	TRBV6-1	CASSVLVQETQYF	TGTGCCAGCAGTGTACTAGTCCAAGAGACCCAGTACTTC
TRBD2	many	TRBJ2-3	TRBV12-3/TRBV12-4	CASSLVGLAAQPSTDTQYF	TGTGCCAGCAGTTTAGTAGGGCTAGCGGCTCAACCTAGCACAGATACGCAGTATTTT
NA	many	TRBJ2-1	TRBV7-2	CASSSPISPNEQFF	TGTGCCAGCAGCTCCCCTATATCGCCCAATGAGCAGTTCTTC
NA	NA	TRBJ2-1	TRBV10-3	CAIGAEGLNYGNEQFF	TGTGCCATCGGGGCGGAGGGGCTGAACTACGGCAATGAGCAGTTCTTC
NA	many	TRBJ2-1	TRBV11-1	CASSWRSGAHNEQFF	TGTGCCAGCAGCTGGAGGTCGGGGGCGCACAATGAGCAGTTCTTC
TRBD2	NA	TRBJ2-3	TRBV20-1	CSARELAGVDTQYF	TGCAGTGCTAGAGAACTAGCGGGAGTAGATACGCAGTATTTT
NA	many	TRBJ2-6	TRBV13	CASSLGWGAGANVLTF	TGTGCCAGCAGCTTAGGGTGGGGGGCTGGGGCCAACGTCCTGACTTTC
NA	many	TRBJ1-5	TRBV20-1	CSAKQSNQPQHF	TGCAGTGCTAAGCAGTCAAATCAGCCCCAGCATTTT
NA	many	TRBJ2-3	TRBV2	CASSDDLSPGDTQYF	TGTGCCAGCAGTGATGATTTGTCCCCCGGGGATACGCAGTATTTT
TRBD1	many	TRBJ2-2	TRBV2	CASTFGQGFSGELFF	TGTGCCAGCACTTTTGGACAGGGATTCTCCGGGGAGCTGTTTTTT
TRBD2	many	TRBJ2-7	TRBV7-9	CASSLGVAGGTLQYF	TGTGCCAGCAGCTTAGGAGTAGCGGGAGGAACGTTGCAGTACTTC
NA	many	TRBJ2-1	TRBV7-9	CASSPEYNEQFF	TGTGCCAGCAGCCCTGAGTACAATGAGCAGTTCTTC
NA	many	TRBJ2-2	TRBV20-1	CSARGWGGELFF	TGCAGTGCTAGAGGCTGGGGGGGGGAGCTGTTTTTT
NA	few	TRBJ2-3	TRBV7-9	CASSLVGTGLPMGHTQYF	TGTGCCAGCAGCTTAGTAGGTACTGGACTACCAATGGGGCATACGCAGTATTTT
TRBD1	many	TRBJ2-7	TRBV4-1	CASSQERGTGVGEQYF	TGCGCCAGCAGCCAAGAGAGAGGGACAGGGGTCGGGGAGCAGTACTTC
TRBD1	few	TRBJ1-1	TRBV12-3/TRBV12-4	CASSRQTGGGTEAFF	TGTGCCAGCAGCCGTCAAACAGGGGGCGGCACTGAAGCTTTCTTT
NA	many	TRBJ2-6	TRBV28	CATSTAPLSNVLTF	TGTGCCACGTCGACAGCTCCCTTATCCAACGTCCTGACTTTC
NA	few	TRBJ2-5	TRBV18	CASSDVSETQYF	TGTGCCAGCTCAGACGTATCGGAGACCCAGTACTTC
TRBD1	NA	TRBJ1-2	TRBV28	CASSSPDRGQGGYTF	TGTGCCAGCAGTTCGCCGGACAGGGGGCAAGGGGGCTACACCTTC
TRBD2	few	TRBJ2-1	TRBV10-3	CAISESGGWEGEQFF	TGTGCCATCAGTGAGTCGGGCGGATGGGAGGGTGAGCAGTTCTTC
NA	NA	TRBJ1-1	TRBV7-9	CASSLLKGGNTEAFF	TGTGCCAGCAGCTTATTAAAGGGTGGGAACACTGAAGCTTTCTTT
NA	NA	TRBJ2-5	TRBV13	CASSSGDHGTQYF	TGTGCCAGCAGCTCAGGGGATCACGGGACCCAGTACTTC
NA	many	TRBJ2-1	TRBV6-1	CASSSPGAYNEQFF	TGTGCCAGCAGTAGCCCCGGGGCCTACAATGAGCAGTTCTTC
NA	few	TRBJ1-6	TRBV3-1	CASSQDKAGSVYNSPLHF	TGTGCCAGCAGCCAAGATAAGGCGGGGTCTGTTTATAATTCACCCCTCCACTTT
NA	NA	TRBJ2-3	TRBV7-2	CAGSLGSASADTQYF	TGTGCCGGGTCACTTGGAAGCGCATCAGCAGATACGCAGTATTTT
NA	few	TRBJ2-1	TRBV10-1	CASSDLAGVYNEQFF	TGCGCCAGCAGTGATTTGGCGGGCGTATACAATGAGCAGTTCTTC
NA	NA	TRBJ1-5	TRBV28	CASSFTRFGPQPQHF	TGTGCCAGCAGTTTCACTAGGTTCGGCCCCCAGCCCCAGCATTTT
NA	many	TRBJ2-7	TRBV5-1	CASSYSNSYEQYF	TGCGCCAGCAGTTACAGCAACTCCTACGAGCAGTACTTC
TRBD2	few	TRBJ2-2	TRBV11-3	CASSLVAGGGELFF	TGTGCCAGCAGCTTAGTAGCGGGAGGCGGGGAGCTGTTTTTT
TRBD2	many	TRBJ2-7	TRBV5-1	CASSLDSGGPYEQYF	TGCGCCAGCAGCTTGGATAGCGGGGGCCCCTACGAGCAGTACTTC
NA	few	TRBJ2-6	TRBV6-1	CASSEAQHFTGANVLTF	TGTGCCAGCAGTGAAGCGCAACACTTCACTGGGGCCAACGTCCTGACTTTC
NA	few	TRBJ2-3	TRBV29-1	CSDIPAGAPTDTQYF	TGCAGCGATATCCCGGCAGGGGCCCCCACAGATACGCAGTATTTT
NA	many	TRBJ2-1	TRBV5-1	CASSLGELYNEQFF	TGCGCCAGCAGCTTGGGGGAACTCTACAATGAGCAGTTCTTC
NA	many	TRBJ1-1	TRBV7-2	CASSQEVKNTEAFF	TGTGCCAGCAGCCAAGAAGTAAAGAACACTGAAGCTTTCTTT
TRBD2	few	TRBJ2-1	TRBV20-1	CSAKRLAAHGYNEQFF	TGCAGTGCTAAAAGACTAGCGGCACACGGCTACAATGAGCAGTTCTTC
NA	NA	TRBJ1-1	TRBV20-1	CSARDRGTEAFF	TGCAGTGCTAGAGATCGCGGCACTGAAGCTTTCTTT
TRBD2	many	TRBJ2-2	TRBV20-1	CSARSGANTGELFF	TGCAGTGCTAGGAGCGGGGCGAACACCGGGGAGCTGTTTTTT
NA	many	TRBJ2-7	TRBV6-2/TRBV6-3	CASILFPSRGLKYEQYF	TGTGCCAGCATACTTTTCCCCTCACGGGGGCTTAAGTACGAGCAGTACTTC
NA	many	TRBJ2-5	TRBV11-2	CASSPLGGPSGKQETQYF	TGTGCCAGCAGTCCTCTCGGGGGGCCTAGCGGTAAACAAGAGACCCAGTACTTC
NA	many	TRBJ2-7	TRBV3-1	CASSQDLREQYF	TGTGCCAGCAGCCAAGATCTGCGGGAGCAGTACTTC
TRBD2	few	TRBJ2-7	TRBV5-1	CASSLLAGGPNEQYF	TGCGCCAGCAGCTTGTTGGCGGGAGGGCCCAACGAGCAGTACTTC
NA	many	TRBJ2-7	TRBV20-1	CSAREAGTTYEQYF	TGCAGTGCTAGAGAGGCGGGGACAACCTACGAGCAGTACTTC